These 8 T cell receptor beta chains share one sample of origin, sequenced in a study of PD-1 blockade in classical Hodgkin lymphoma. Data came from immunoSEQ multiplex PCR; TCRdb stores just in-frame clones and leaves some out. Counted here are about 64,000 clones, around 90% occurring once; the ten biggest clones make up roughly 8%. Specified time point: cycle 4 day 1 (C4D1), after 6 weeks of nivolumab. Relapses following autologous stem cell transplantation were seen in all patients, with brentuximab vedotin exposure varying. The sample was peripheral blood mononuclear cells (PBMCs), taken before the fourth cycle of nivolumab. Source of these receptors: a human donor with classical Hodgkin lymphoma.

V gene TRBV5-4 combines with J gene TRBJ2-1; TRBD2 matches 8 bases. This CDR3 has 15 amino acids. J gave up 4 bases and V 0 bases, and 3 bases lay outside the gene matches. Germline-derived CDR1 and CDR2 are SGHNT and YYREEE (reference sequence). The CDR3 loop is CASSLVTSGYNEQFF. The CDR3 region has the DNA TGTGCCAGCAGCTTGGTAACTAGCGGTTACAATGAGCAGTTCTTC.

The sample holds a few counts of this clone. The gene calls are TRBV5-1 and TRBJ2-7, with D perhaps matching TRBD2 (6 bases). Germline loops: CDR1 SGHRS, CDR2 YFSETQ. The ends were cut back, 7 bases at V and 2 bases at J, with 13 bases in the middle. The CDR3 has 13 residues. The CDR3 sequence: CASRRDGPYEQYF. CDR3 nucleotides: TGCGCCAGCCGGAGGGACGGCCCCTACGAGCAGTACTTC.

V usage is TRBV25-1 and J usage is TRBJ1-2, with 8 positions matching TRBD1. CDR1 MGHDK and CDR2 SYGVNS come from the germline V gene. V was clipped by 7 bases and J by 4 bases; unmatched bases: 5. This CDR3 spans 13 amino acids. CDR3 DNA: TGTGCCAGCACAGCAGGGGGCATCTATGGCTACACCTTC. Its translation is CASTAGGIYGYTF.

A single count supports this clone. The chain joins TRBV28 to TRBJ2-1; 9 positions agree with TRBD2. The CDR3 is 15 residues long. Trimming cost V 3 bases and J 6 bases; bases outside gene matches: 6. CDR1 and CDR2 from the germline V gene are MDHEN and SYDVKM. CDR3 sequence: CASSFSGRPGNEQFF. The CDR3 nucleotides are TGTGCCAGCAGTTTCAGCGGGAGGCCGGGCAATGAGCAGTTCTTC.

This sequence joins TRBV19 and TRBJ1-5; D gene ambiguous. Germline V gives CDR1 LNHDA, CDR2 SQIVND (reference sequence). The CDR3 covers 14 residues. Trimming cost V 8 bases and J 4 bases, with 15 bases left between them. The CDR3 sequence: CASVVSAGNQPQHF. In DNA form, the CDR3 reads TGTGCCAGTGTGGTGAGTGCGGGGAATCAGCCCCAGCATTTT.

This clone was observed a single time. The chain links TRBV28 to TRBJ2-1, with D possibly matching TRBD2 (6 bases). The V gene lost 6 bases and the J gene lost 6 bases, with 15 bases spanning the gap. Germline V CDR1 and CDR2: MDHEN, SYDVKM. The length of the CDR3 is 14 residues. Here the CDR3 reads CASSTPGGGNEQFF. In nucleotides, the CDR3 is TGTGCCAGCAGCACCCCCGGGGGTGGCAATGAGCAGTTCTTC.

The V call is TRBV5-8, the J call TRBJ2-7; 8 positions match TRBD2. Trimming at V came to 4 bases and at J to 4 bases, leaving 16 bases not matched to a gene. The germline V gene encodes CDR1 SGHTS and CDR2 YDEGEE. This CDR3 has 17 residues. Written as DNA, the CDR3 is TGTGCCAGCAGCCGACGTTCGGGAGGGGCCTTTTTTTACGAGCAGTACTTC. This translates into CASSRRSGGAFFYEQYF.

The J gene is TRBJ2-7, the V gene TRBV5-1; D is ambiguous. The V gene lost 0 bases and the J gene lost 3 bases, with 13 bases spanning the gap. The CDR3 runs to 15 residues. CDR1 is SGHRS, CDR2 YFSETQ, per germline. Here the CDR3 reads CASSLGGKSIYEQYF. In nucleotides, the CDR3 is TGCGCCAGCAGCTTGGGTGGAAAGTCCATCTACGAGCAGTACTTC.